This TCR beta chain was documented in a study of blood T cells in healthy people across ages. Study-wide results and limits: Naive CD4+ cells and diversity were both higher in long-lived donors than in aged donors. It was held that the diversity estimates obtained from one million T cells were underestimates.

Combining a sample-barcoded 5' primer with a J-beta primer mix, a second PCR ran for roughly 6 to 12 cycles. Tags on each cDNA molecule came from a template-switch adaptor with 12 random nucleotides. TCRdb fed the 5' RACE reads into MiXCR, producing one record per CDR3 protein. Counted here are about 780,000 distinct CDR3 sequences, 55% to 65% occurring once; the ten biggest clones make up 28%. CDR3 size: 14 residues. The germline CDR1 and CDR2 sequences are SGHDT and YYEEEE. For this clonotype: The antigen is unknown.

The sequenced material came from blood. The receptor was derived from a man aged 25-45 years in good health. The chain uses TRBV5-6 and TRBJ2-7, with 10 bases aligning to TRBD1. The end of the DNA fits TRBJ2-1 better, so the J call may be wrong. CDR3 sequence: CASSRGQGLNEQFF. CDR3 nucleotide sequence: TGTGCCAGCAGCCGGGGACAGGGGTTGAATGAGCAGTTCTTC.